This T cell receptor (beta chain) comes out of a study of cytomegalovirus exposure and HLA in healthy donors. Study at large: HLA-typed donors were the source of approximately 88 million unique TCRs held in an early data release.

PCR primers comprised 60 Vbeta and 13 Jbeta primers. Sequenced by immunoSEQ multiplex PCR; TCRdb stores in-frame clones only, minus some. The sample lists tens of thousands of clones, 55% to 75% occurring once. As for this clone: What it binds is unknown.

Study observations and caveats: Being indistinguishable, some V segments were excluded, TRBV6-2 and TRBV6-3 among them. Later analysis revealed greater clonal expansion in HLA-associated TCR beta chains than in equally common others. Sequencing probably produced one cluster of sequence variants that were highly shared.

Germline V CDR1 and CDR2: LNHDA, SQIVND (reference sequence). The CDR3 has 14 residues. V lost 5 bases, J lost 4 bases, and 14 bases lay in between. The chain joins TRBV19 to TRBJ2-5; D is ambiguous. The TCR originated in a woman aged 25 to 39 in good health and CMV-seronegative. Sequencing was performed on PBMCs. CDR3 amino acids: CASSLGRAIETQYF. In DNA form, the CDR3 reads TGTGCCAGTAGTCTCGGAAGAGCGATAGAGACCCAGTACTTC. Variable domain in full (rest from reference TRBV19 and TRBJ2-5): DGGITQSPKYLFRKEGQNVTLSCEQNLNHDAMYWYRQDPGQGLRLIYYSQIVNDFQKGDIAEGYSVSREKKESFPLTVTSAQKNPTAFYLCASSLGRAIETQYFGPGTRLLVL.